A selection of T cell receptor beta chains follows, all from one sample in a study of beta chain features in type 1 diabetes. Some clones are missing from TCRdb's copy, which holds only in-frame ones; the method was immunoSEQ multiplex PCR. The table includes 450,000 or so clones, more than 9.5% detected once. Sequencing was carried out using naive CD4+ T cells from blood. The receptors come from a young woman in good health. The CDR3 runs from the conserved cysteine through the conserved F or W. D genes are given only for firm matches. Not all rows give a size; the values are once, few, many and, for expanded clones, a class.

J gene	D gene	V gene	clone size	CDR3 DNA	CDR3 protein
TRBJ2-1	.	TRBV15	.	TGTGCCACCAGCAGAGATTACGGCAGCCCCTACAATGAGCAGTTCTTC	CATSRDYGSPYNEQFF
TRBJ2-4	TRBD2	TRBV11-2	.	TGTGCCAGCAGCGAGAAAGTGGGGGGGAACATTCAGTACTTC	CASSEKVGGNIQYF
TRBJ2-7	TRBD2	TRBV29-1	.	TGCAGCGGGGGAGCGGGATACGAGCAGTACTTC	CSGGAGYEQYF
TRBJ2-7	TRBD1	TRBV29-1	.	TGCAGCGTAAACCCCGGGACAGGGGGCCGGGAGCAGTACTTC	CSVNPGTGGREQYF
TRBJ2-5	.	TRBV5-4	few	TGTGCCAGCAGCTTGGCCCGCGGCGGGGCAGGGACCCGGCAAGAGACCCAGTACTTC	CASSLARGGAGTRQETQYF
TRBJ2-5	TRBD2	TRBV10-3	few	TGTGCCATCAGTGGAAAAGCGGGAGCAGAGACCCAGTACTTC	CAISGKAGAETQYF
TRBJ2-3	.	TRBV7-3	few	TGTGCCAGCAGCTCTAGTCTAGATACGCAGTATTTT	CASSSSLDTQYF
TRBJ2-7	.	TRBV4-3	.	TGCGCCAGCAGCCAAGATATGGGGCTCAAGCAGTACTTC	CASSQDMGLKQYF
TRBJ2-7	TRBD1	TRBV27	few	TGTGCCAGCAGTTCCCCATTCCGGGACAGGACCTACGAGCAGTACTTC	CASSSPFRDRTYEQYF
TRBJ1-3	TRBD1	TRBV7-2	.	TGTGCCAGCAGCTCGACAGGGGGTTCGGGAAACACCATATATTTT	CASSSTGGSGNTIYF
TRBJ2-3	.	TRBV4-2	few	TGTGCCAGCAGCCAAGAGTCTTTGAATACGCAGTATTTT	CASSQESLNTQYF
TRBJ1-5	.	TRBV19	.	TGTGCCAGTAGTATGGGGAATCAGCCCCAGCATTTT	CASSMGNQPQHF
TRBJ2-1	.	TRBV7-3	.	TGTGCCAGCAGCTTAACGAGCTCCGTAGCGGTCAATGAGCAGTTCTTC	CASSLTSSVAVNEQFF
TRBJ2-1	TRBD2	TRBV7-9	.	TGTGCCAGCAGCATCTTAGGACTAGCGGGAGGATACAATGAGCAGTTCTTC	CASSILGLAGGYNEQFF